The T cell receptor beta chain described here comes from a study of OX40 agonist ivuxolimab in advanced cancers. Study as a whole: Dose-escalation cases comprised hepatocellular carcinoma, melanoma, renal cell or head and neck cancer. Among those enrolled, mean age was about 63 years (range roughly 20 to 79) and 75% to 90% were male.

Findings and limits, study-wide: With doses of 0.1 to 3.0 mg/kg, CD4+ and CD8+ blood T cells had undergone clonal expansion by week 6. Expanded clones belonging to CD8+ T cells outnumbered, on average, those of CD4+.

Points on this clone: Its antigen is not identified. Other DNA sequences in this specimen translate into the identical CDR3.

The repertoire was sequenced with immunoSEQ multiplex PCR; TCRdb's copy has only in-frame clones and lacks some. The sample carries about 40,000 clones, roughly 91% recorded once. The clonotype originates from an adult with an advanced solid tumor such as melanoma, head and neck, liver or kidney cancer. The specimen was CD4+ or CD8+ T cells sorted from blood, collected in a trial of the OX40 agonist ivuxolimab.

CDR3 in amino acids: CASSLEGTGGEAFF. CDR3 sequence (DNA): TGCGCCAGCAGCTTGGAGGGTACAGGGGGCGAAGCTTTCTTT. V and J are TRBV5-1 and TRBJ1-1, with 9 bases lining up with TRBD1. V lost 0 bases and J lost 8; bases outside the gene matches: 5. The V gene's germline CDR1 is SGHRS and CDR2 YFSETQ. The CDR3 totals 14 residues.